This T cell receptor beta chain came from a study of T cells in Graves' hyperthyroidism and ophthalmopathy. Study-wide findings and caveats: From stable hyperthyroidism, ophthalmopathy was separated by a 13 V-J model. Median prediction lead before ophthalmopathy onset was 6.5 months with the model.

There are a few counts of this clonotype. What it recognizes is unknown. Amplified TCR beta CDR3 regions came from RNA transcripts. The study used the HTBI primer set for a first-round RT-PCR of the TCR CDR3. TCRdb reprocessed the multiplex PCR reads with MiXCR, giving one entry per CDR3 protein. Among around 390,000 distinct CDR3 sequences listed, approximately 15% were seen once. Trimming cost V 1 base and J 0 bases, with 9 bases left between them. In germline, CDR1 is MGHRA, CDR2 YSYEKL. The length of the CDR3 is 15 residues. Exclusion of a patient resulted from uncontrolled infection, other autoimmune disease, pregnancy or lactation. It was 10 ml of fresh peripheral blood that supplied the PBMCs.

The sequenced sample was blood. The TCR sequence derives from a woman in her twenties or thirties with Graves' ophthalmopathy. The V call is TRBV4-1, the J call TRBJ1-1; no clear D gene. The CDR3 DNA sequence: TGCGCCAGCAGCCAAGTTTCGCCTCTGAACACTGAAGCTTTCTTT. The encoded protein is CASSQVSPLNTEAFF.